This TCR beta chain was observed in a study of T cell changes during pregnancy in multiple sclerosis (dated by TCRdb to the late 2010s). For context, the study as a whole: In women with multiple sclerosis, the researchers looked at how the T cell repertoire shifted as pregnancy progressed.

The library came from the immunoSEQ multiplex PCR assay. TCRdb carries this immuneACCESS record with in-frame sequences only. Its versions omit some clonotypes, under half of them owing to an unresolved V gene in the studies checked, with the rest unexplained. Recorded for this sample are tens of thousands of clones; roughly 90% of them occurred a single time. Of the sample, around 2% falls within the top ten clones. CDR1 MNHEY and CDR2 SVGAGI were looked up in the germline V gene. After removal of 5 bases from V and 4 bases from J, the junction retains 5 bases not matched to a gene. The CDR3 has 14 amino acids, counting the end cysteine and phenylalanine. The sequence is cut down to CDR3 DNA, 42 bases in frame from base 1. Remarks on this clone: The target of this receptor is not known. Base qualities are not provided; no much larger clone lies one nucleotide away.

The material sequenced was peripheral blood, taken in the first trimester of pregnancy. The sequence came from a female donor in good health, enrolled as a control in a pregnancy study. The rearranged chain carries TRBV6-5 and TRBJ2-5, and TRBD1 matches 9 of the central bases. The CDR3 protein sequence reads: CASSPRTGAETQYF. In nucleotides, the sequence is TGTGCCAGCAGTCCGAGGACAGGGGCAGAGACCCAGTACTTC.